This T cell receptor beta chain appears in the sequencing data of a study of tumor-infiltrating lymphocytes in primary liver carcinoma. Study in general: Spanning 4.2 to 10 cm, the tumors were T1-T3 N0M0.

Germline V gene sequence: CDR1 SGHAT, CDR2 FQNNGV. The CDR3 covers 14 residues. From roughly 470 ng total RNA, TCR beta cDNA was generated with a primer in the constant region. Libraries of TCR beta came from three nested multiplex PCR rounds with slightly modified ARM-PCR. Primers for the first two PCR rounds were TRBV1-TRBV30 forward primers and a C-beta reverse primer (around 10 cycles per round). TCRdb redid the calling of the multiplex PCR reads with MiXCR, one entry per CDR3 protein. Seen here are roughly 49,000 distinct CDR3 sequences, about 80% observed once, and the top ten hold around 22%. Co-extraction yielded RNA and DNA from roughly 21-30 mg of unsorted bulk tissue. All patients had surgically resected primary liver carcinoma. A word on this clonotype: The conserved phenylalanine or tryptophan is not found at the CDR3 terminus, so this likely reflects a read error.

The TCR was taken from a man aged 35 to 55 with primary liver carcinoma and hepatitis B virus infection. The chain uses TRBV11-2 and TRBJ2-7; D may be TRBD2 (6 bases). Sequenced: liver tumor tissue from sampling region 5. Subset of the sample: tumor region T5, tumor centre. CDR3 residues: CPSSLLEGGYEQYY. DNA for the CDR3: TGTCCCAGCAGCTTACTAGAGGGAGGCTACGAGCAGTACTAC.